These 26 T cell receptor beta chains originate from one sample sequenced in a study of cytomegalovirus exposure and HLA in healthy donors. Primers: 60 Vbeta forward and 13 Jbeta reverse. Profiled with immunoSEQ multiplex PCR; TCRdb holds only in-frame clones, not every one. There are just over 150,000 clones in the sample; about 79% occur only once, and 6.4% lies in the top ten. What was sequenced was PBMCs. The receptors were gathered from a man aged 45 to 65 in good health and CMV-seropositive.

J is TRBJ2-5 and V is TRBV18, with unresolved D. This CDR3 contains 11 residues. Germline values: CDR1 KGHSH, CDR2 LQKENI. With 6 bases removed from V and 3 bases from J, the gap between germline ends came to 5 bases. The CDR3 reads CASSLEETQYF. In DNA, the CDR3 is TGTGCCAGCTCCCTCGAAGAGACCCAGTACTTC.

The chain couples TRBV10-3 to TRBJ2-1; 12 bases line up with TRBD2. Germline V gives CDR1 ENHRY, CDR2 SYGVKD. Losses at the gene ends were 7 bases for V and 8 bases for J; bases not matched to a gene: 9. The CDR3 covers 15 residues. DNA for the CDR3: TGTGCCATCAAAGGGCTAGCGGGAGGGCCCGATGAGCAGTTCTTC. Protein: CAIKGLAGGPDEQFF.

J is TRBJ1-2 and V is TRBV6-6, with a tentative D call TRBD1 (5 bases). From germline, CDR1 is MNHNY and CDR2 SVGAGI (reference sequence). The CDR3 has 13 residues. Trimming took 8 bases from V and 6 from J, leaving 16 bases between them. DNA for the CDR3: TGTGCCAGCTGCCTATCCGGAGGGGATGGCTACACCTTC. It translates to CASCLSGGDGYTF.

The chain recombines TRBV6-4 with TRBJ2-2, with D possibly being TRBD2 (6 bases). V gave up 6 bases and J gave up 7 bases, with 15 bases separating them. The CDR3 spans 14 residues. Germline loops: CDR1 MRHNA, CDR2 SNTAGT. The CDR3 coding sequence is TGTGCCAGCAGCCGGGACGTGGAGGGCGGGGAGCTGTTTTTT. Amino acid sequence: CASSRDVEGGELFF.

The chain has TRBV28 and TRBJ1-2; D remains unclear. Between the trimmed V and J ends, which lost 2 bases and 8 bases, there was a span of 9 bases. The CDR3 is 12 amino acids. Germline V gene sequence: CDR1 MDHEN, CDR2 SYDVKM. DNA for the CDR3: TGTGCCAGCAGTTTAAGAATTAGAGGCTACACCTTC. Encoded protein: CASSLRIRGYTF.

V gene TRBV4-1 combines with J gene TRBJ1-1; 10 nucleotides line up with TRBD1. The CDR3 runs to 17 residues. The germline V gene has CDR1 MGHRA and CDR2 YSYEKL. V lost 1 base and J lost 1; bases outside the gene matches: 6. CDR3 sequence reads: CASSQVHRTGGNTEAFF. In DNA form, the CDR3 reads TGCGCCAGCAGCCAAGTCCATAGGACAGGGGGGAACACTGAAGCTTTCTTT.

The chain has TRBV7-3 and TRBJ2-5, with 8 bases matching TRBD1. Germline V gene lookup returns CDR1 SGHTA and CDR2 FQGTGA. V dropped 4 bases and J dropped 5; count of bases not matched to a gene: 9. The CDR3 extends over 15 amino acids. The CDR3 nucleotides are TGTGCCAGCAGCTATTCAGGGGGCGTCAAGGAGACCCAGTACTTC. It is translated as CASSYSGGVKETQYF.

The chain has TRBV5-1 and TRBJ1-3; perhaps TRBD1 as D (5 bases). The germline V and J ends were trimmed by 7 bases and 2 bases, with 22 bases remaining between them. The CDR3 loop spans 17 amino acids. Per germline, CDR1 SGHRS and CDR2 YFSETQ. The CDR3 here is CASSQGANVPPGNTIYF. The CDR3 DNA follows: TGCGCCAGCTCCCAAGGGGCCAATGTGCCTCCTGGAAACACCATATATTTT.

This chain connects TRBV4-2 to TRBJ2-4; TRBD1 matches 7 bases. Trimming cost V 0 bases and J 1 base; bases outside gene matches: 9. Looked up from germline, CDR1 is LGHNA and CDR2 is YNFKEQ. The CDR3 covers 18 residues. The CDR3 spells CASSQDDGTGAAKNIQYF. DNA of the CDR3: TGTGCCAGCAGCCAAGATGATGGCACAGGGGCTGCCAAAAACATTCAGTACTTC.

This chain links TRBV30 with TRBJ2-1; D is perhaps TRBD2 (6 bases). Germline values: CDR1 GTSNPN, CDR2 SVGIG (reference sequence). CDR3 length: 14 amino acids. Trimming removed 2 bases at V and 0 bases at J, with 8 bases between. Here the CDR3 DNA reads TGTGCCTGGAGTCGGGGGAGCTCCTACAATGAGCAGTTCTTC. Encoded protein: CAWSRGSSYNEQFF.

The rearrangement uses TRBV7-3 and TRBJ2-3, with 7 bases lining up with TRBD2. Germline CDR1 SGHTA, CDR2 FQGTGA. The V gene end was trimmed by 5 bases and the J gene end by 4 bases; junction bases not matched to a gene: 6. The CDR3 spans 14 residues. CDR3 DNA: TGTGCCAGCAGCCTGGGACTAAGGGCAGATACGCAGTATTTT. Amino acids: CASSLGLRADTQYF.

The chain is built from TRBV10-1 and TRBJ2-2; D ambiguous. From germline, CDR1 is WNHNN and CDR2 SYGVQD (reference sequence). The CDR3 is 14 amino acids. V was clipped by 8 bases and J by 1 base, with 11 bases between them. CDR3 in DNA: TGCGCCAGCTGTAAGGCTAGGAACACCGGGGAGCTGTTTTTT. This translates into CASCKARNTGELFF.

The chain carries TRBV5-4 and TRBJ2-5, with D perhaps matching TRBD2 (7 bases). Trimming took 4 bases from V and 5 from J, leaving 18 bases between them. Per germline, CDR1 SGHNT and CDR2 YYREEE (reference sequence). There are 15 residues in the CDR3. CDR3 sequence (DNA): TGTGCCAGCAGCCCGTCGGGGGGCTTGGAGGAGACCCAGTACTTC. Translation: CASSPSGGLEETQYF.

The V call is TRBV27, the J call TRBJ1-2, with 10 bases lining up with TRBD1. The CDR3 runs to 14 residues. With 3 bases clipped from V and 7 bases from J, the junction kept 5 bases outside the gene matches. Germline V gives CDR1 MNHEY, CDR2 SMNVEV (reference sequence). DNA for the CDR3: TGTGCCAGCAGTTTTTCCGGGACAGGGGCTGGCTACACCTTC. Translation: CASSFSGTGAGYTF.

The chain combines TRBV6-6 with TRBJ2-2; TRBD2 agrees at 14 bases. CDR3 length: 15 residues. CDR1 and CDR2 (germline): MNHNY, SVGAGI (reference sequence). With 5 bases clipped from V and 7 bases from J, the junction kept 3 bases outside the gene matches. The CDR3 DNA reads TGTGCCAGCAGTAGGACTAGCGGGAGGCACGGGGAGCTGTTTTTT. It codes for CASSRTSGRHGELFF.

The chain couples TRBV5-1 to TRBJ2-3, with D possibly TRBD2 on 7 matching bases. CDR3 length: 16 residues. V was shortened by 0 bases and J by 4 bases, with 15 bases between the two germline ends. CDR1 SGHRS and CDR2 YFSETQ come from the germline V gene. The CDR3 sequence is CASSLEGGGRADTQYF. CDR3 bases: TGCGCCAGCAGCTTGGAAGGGGGGGGCCGGGCAGATACGCAGTATTTT.

The V gene is TRBV30, the J gene TRBJ1-2, with 11 positions matching TRBD1. Germline CDR1 reads GTSNPN; CDR2 reads SVGIG (reference sequence). The J segment lost 4 bases and the V segment lost 1 base, leaving 5 bases of the junction unmatched. The CDR3 covers 15 residues. CDR3: CAWSAGTGGFYGYTF. CDR3 bases: TGTGCCTGGAGTGCCGGGACAGGGGGTTTCTATGGCTACACCTTC.

The V gene is TRBV6-1, the J gene TRBJ1-2; D gene uncertain. The CDR3 loop spans 14 amino acids. Trimming cost V 2 bases and J 4 bases, with 11 bases left between them. Germline V gene sequence: CDR1 MNHNS, CDR2 SASEGT. CDR3 protein: CASSENQASYGYTF. DNA of the CDR3: TGTGCCAGCAGTGAAAATCAGGCCAGCTATGGCTACACCTTC.

CDR3 loop: CAVQGAVGTYEQYV. In DNA form, the CDR3 reads TGTGCCGTACAGGGGGCAGTTGGAACCTACGAGCAGTACGTC. The chain couples TRBV6-1 to TRBJ2-7, with 9 bases that match TRBD1. CDR3 length: 14 amino acids. The V and J ends lost 11 bases and 2 bases, in that order; junction bases with no gene match: 10. Germline CDR1 is MNHNS and CDR2 is SASEGT.

The chain employs TRBV13 and TRBJ2-1; TRBD2 matches 11 bases. In germline, CDR1 is PRHDT, CDR2 FYEKMQ (reference sequence). This CDR3 has 15 amino acids. The V gene end was trimmed by 4 bases and the J gene end by 7 bases; junction bases not matched to a gene: 6. CDR3 residues: CASSSYSGGANEQFF. CDR3 nucleotide sequence: TGTGCCAGCAGCTCCTATAGCGGGGGGGCTAATGAGCAGTTCTTC.

CDR3 DNA sequence: TGCGCCAGCAGCGGCGGACTAGCGGGAGGGGTCACCGGGGAGCTGTTTTTT. It translates to CASSGGLAGGVTGELFF. V and J are TRBV5-1 and TRBJ2-2; 15 bases line up with TRBD2. With 4 bases clipped from V and 4 bases from J, the junction kept 5 bases outside the gene matches. The CDR3 is 17 amino acids. The germline gives CDR1 SGHRS, CDR2 YFSETQ.

The chain combines TRBV19 with TRBJ1-5, with D possibly being TRBD1 (6 bases). Germline loops: CDR1 LNHDA, CDR2 SQIVND (reference sequence). V shed 8 bases and J shed 0 bases, with 17 bases lying between them. CDR3 length: 16 amino acids. The CDR3 loop reads CASGPRGRGSNQPQHF. CDR3 nucleotide sequence: TGTGCCAGTGGTCCGCGGGGGCGGGGTAGCAATCAGCCCCAGCATTTT.

The chain is built from TRBV29-1 and TRBJ2-1, with 14 bases matching TRBD2. Trimming at V came to 1 base and at J to 4 bases, leaving 3 bases not matched to a gene. Germline lookup yields CDR1 SQVTM and CDR2 ANQGSEA. CDR3 length: 16 amino acids. The CDR3: CSVEGRLAGGYNEQFF. CDR3 sequence (DNA): TGCAGCGTTGAAGGGAGACTAGCGGGAGGGTACAATGAGCAGTTCTTC.

V gene TRBV2 combines with J gene TRBJ2-3, with D unresolved. This CDR3 has 12 amino acids. Per the germline V gene, CDR1 is SNHLY and CDR2 is FYNNEI. Between the trimmed V and J ends, which lost 7 bases and 7 bases, there was a span of 12 bases. CDR3 in DNA: TGTGCCAGCATCCACCCCGACTATACGCAGTATTTT. This gives the protein CASIHPDYTQYF.

The chain employs TRBV7-9 and TRBJ2-1; D gene ambiguous. This CDR3 comprises 13 residues. Trimming took 5 bases from V and 8 from J, leaving 13 bases between them. Germline-derived CDR1 and CDR2 are SEHNR and FQNEAQ (reference sequence). DNA for the CDR3: TGTGCCAGCAGCCTTTCGGCGGCCGATGAGCAGTTCTTC. Translation gives CASSLSAADEQFF.

The chain's CDR3 is CASSQSRSFSVPLSISNQPQHF. The CDR3 region has the DNA TGCGCCAGCAGTCAATCGCGTTCTTTCTCGGTCCCACTGTCAATTAGCAATCAGCCCCAGCATTTT. The chain has TRBV23-1 and TRBJ1-5; D is undetermined. TRBV23-1 is filed as an ORF, its function uncertain. Trimming cost V 0 bases and J 0 bases, with 27 bases left between them. The CDR3 loop spans 22 amino acids.